One sample yielded the 20 T cell receptor beta chains listed below, sequenced in a study of blood T cell repertoires in COVID-19. Sequenced by immunoSEQ multiplex PCR; TCRdb stores in-frame clones only, minus some. The sample has about 310,000 clones; around 90% are singletons. Sequenced: peripheral blood. Receptors originate from a woman aged 40 to 50 with COVID-19, enrolled during active disease.

The chain has TRBV30 and TRBJ1-1; D ambiguous. Germline CDR1 reads GTSNPN; CDR2 reads SVGIG (reference sequence). The V gene lost 3 bases and the J gene lost 0 bases, with 14 bases spanning the gap. The CDR3 is 15 residues long. The CDR3 DNA reads as TGTGCCTGGAGCCGGAGGGCGGGGATGAACACTGAAGCTTTCTTT. Protein: CAWSRRAGMNTEAFF.

The chain uses TRBV5-1 and TRBJ1-2, with 8 bases fitting TRBD1. The CDR3 extends over 14 amino acids. Germline V gives CDR1 SGHRS, CDR2 YFSETQ. V trimming: 4 bases; J trimming: 4 bases; junction bases outside the gene matches: 6. In nucleotides, the CDR3 is TGCGCCAGCAGCACCCGGACAGGGCTCTATGGCTACACCTTC. The encoded protein is CASSTRTGLYGYTF.

The V call is TRBV6-4, the J call TRBJ2-3; TRBD1 might be the D (7 bases). CDR3 length: 15 residues. Germline V gives CDR1 MRHNA, CDR2 SNTAGT. The V and J ends lost 2 bases and 3 bases respectively, with 12 bases between them. CDR3 sequence reads: CASSDTTGRTDTQYF. The CDR3 bases are TGTGCCAGCAGTGACACGACAGGGAGGACAGATACGCAGTATTTT.

There are a few counts of this clone. The rearrangement uses TRBV4-1 and TRBJ1-3; D not certain. Germline CDR1 reads MGHRA; CDR2 reads YSYEKL. The CDR3 loop spans 15 amino acids. V lost 0 bases, J lost 3 bases, and 9 bases lay in between. Here the CDR3 DNA reads TGCGCCAGCAGCCAAGAAAATTCTAGTGGAAACACCATATATTTT. It yields the protein CASSQENSSGNTIYF.

The J gene is TRBJ1-4, the V gene TRBV18; perhaps TRBD1 as D (6 bases). Germline-derived CDR1 and CDR2 are KGHSH and LQKENI. The CDR3 covers 16 residues. V was shortened by 3 bases and J by 1 base, with 12 bases between the two germline ends. The CDR3 spells CASSPSRGETNEKLFF. CDR3 DNA: TGTGCCAGCTCACCCAGCAGGGGTGAAACTAATGAAAAACTGTTTTTT.

This clone has only one observation. The genes are TRBV5-1 and TRBJ2-7, with a possible D match to TRBD1 (6 bases). V dropped 3 bases and J dropped 4 bases, with 11 bases sitting between them. This CDR3 has 13 residues. Germline CDR1 and CDR2: SGHRS and YFSETQ. This CDR3 reads CASSSRQAYEQYF. DNA of the CDR3: TGCGCCAGCAGCTCAAGACAGGCGTACGAGCAGTACTTC. Full variable domain (rest looked up from reference TRBV5-1 and TRBJ2-7): KAGVTQTPRYLIKTRGQQVTLSCSPISGHRSVSWYQQTPGQGLQFLFEYFSETQRNKGNFPGRFSGRQFSNSRSEMNVSTLELGDSALYLCASSSRQAYEQYFGPGTRLTVT.

The chain has TRBV4-3 and TRBJ2-2; D might be TRBD2 (6 bases). The CDR3 sequence is 16 residues long. The V gene's germline CDR1 is LGHNA and CDR2 YSLEER. The germline V and J ends were trimmed by 0 bases and 3 bases, with 11 bases remaining between them. Written as DNA, the CDR3 is TGCGCCAGCAGCCAAGATTTAGGGGACTACACCGGGGAGCTGTTTTTT. Its translation: CASSQDLGDYTGELFF.

V is TRBV28 and J is TRBJ1-2; 10 positions match TRBD1. V lost 6 bases, J lost 8 bases, and 9 bases stayed unmatched. The CDR3 runs to 14 residues. Germline V lookup: CDR1 MDHEN, CDR2 SYDVKM. Here the CDR3 reads CASRTPGTGVGYTF. CDR3 in DNA: TGTGCCAGCAGAACCCCCGGGACAGGGGTCGGCTACACCTTC.

The chain has TRBV19 and TRBJ1-5, with TRBD1 matching 7 bases. Germline CDR1 LNHDA, CDR2 SQIVND (reference sequence). V trimming: 5 bases; J trimming: 3 bases; junction bases outside the gene matches: 7. This CDR3 comprises 15 residues. The CDR3 is CASSAGTAHNQPQHF. The CDR3, as DNA: TGTGCCAGTAGTGCCGGGACAGCGCACAATCAGCCCCAGCATTTT.

The rearrangement joins TRBV2 to TRBJ1-1, with 7 bases matching TRBD1. The germline CDR1 and CDR2 sequences are SNHLY and FYNNEI. CDR3 length equals 15 residues. J lost 1 base, V lost 5 bases, and 7 bases had no gene match. In DNA form, the CDR3 reads TGTGCCAGCAGTACCGGGGACAGACCGAACACTGAAGCTTTCTTT. Residues: CASSTGDRPNTEAFF.

V gene TRBV4-3 combines with J gene TRBJ1-1, with D uncertain. Germline V gene sequence: CDR1 LGHNA, CDR2 YSLEER. The CDR3 extends over 12 amino acids. V lost 0 bases and J lost 7, with 6 bases in between. CDR3 in DNA: TGCGCCAGCAGCCAAGATGCCGGTGAAGCTTTCTTT. Its translation: CASSQDAGEAFF.

This chain uses TRBV2 with TRBJ1-1, with D possibly TRBD1 on 5 matching bases. Germline CDR1 reads SNHLY; CDR2 reads FYNNEI. This CDR3 region has 11 residues. The ends were cut back, 10 bases at V and 4 bases at J, with 10 bases in the middle. CDR3 sequence: CANAGSTEAFF. As DNA, the CDR3 is TGTGCCAATGCAGGGTCCACTGAAGCTTTCTTT.

The V call is TRBV27, the J call TRBJ1-2; D possibly corresponds to TRBD1 (5 bases). The CDR3 is made up of 12 amino acids. Germline V CDR1 and CDR2: MNHEY, SMNVEV (reference sequence). V shed 6 bases and J shed 7 bases, with 12 bases lying between them. Here the CDR3 reads CASRVGVAGYTF. CDR3 nucleotides: TGTGCCAGCAGGGTAGGGGTGGCTGGCTACACCTTC.

This clone was counted once. The chain is built from TRBV7-8 and TRBJ1-2; weak D call: TRBD1 (5 bases). The CDR3 length is 12 residues. The V end was cut by 5 bases, the J end by 7 bases, with 11 bases between. Germline assignment: CDR1 SGHVS and CDR2 FQNEAQ. The CDR3, as DNA: TGTGCCAGCAGCCTCGACAGTCTTGGCTACACCTTC. The encoded protein is CASSLDSLGYTF.

This clone was found once. The chain employs TRBV7-3 and TRBJ1-2; TRBD1 matches 8 bases. Germline V CDR1 and CDR2: SGHTA, FQGTGA. The CDR3 covers 12 residues. V shed 5 bases, J shed 8 bases, and the junction held 4 bases outside the gene matches. In DNA, the CDR3 is TGTGCCAGCAGCGGAGGACAGGGCGGCTACACCTTC. Protein product: CASSGGQGGYTF.

The gene calls are TRBV27 and TRBJ2-1; 9 nucleotides align to TRBD1. The germline V gene has CDR1 MNHEY and CDR2 SMNVEV (reference sequence). The CDR3 length is 15 residues. V gave up 5 bases and J gave up 7 bases; unmatched junction bases: 9. This chain's CDR3 is CASSPEGQGLNEQFF. The CDR3 DNA reads TGTGCCAGCAGTCCAGAGGGACAGGGTCTAAATGAGCAGTTCTTC.

The genes are TRBV2 and TRBJ2-5; unclear D gene. This CDR3 has 16 residues. V lost 0 bases to trimming and J lost 3 bases, with 14 bases between them. From germline, CDR1 is SNHLY and CDR2 FYNNEI. The CDR3 DNA reads as TGTGCCAGCAGTGAAGCTCTAGAGGAGTTAGAAGAGACCCAGTACTTC. This gives the protein CASSEALEELEETQYF.

The chain employs TRBV28 and TRBJ2-1, with D possibly matching TRBD2 (5 bases). CDR1 and CDR2 (germline): MDHEN, SYDVKM. Trimming took 5 bases from V and 2 from J, leaving 13 bases between them. This CDR3 contains 15 residues. Here the CDR3 DNA reads TGTGCCAGCAGTCTTGCGGGTAAAACCTACAATGAGCAGTTCTTC. It translates to CASSLAGKTYNEQFF.

This chain connects TRBV7-6 to TRBJ2-1, with 11 bases identical to TRBD1. J gave up 5 bases and V 1 base, and 4 bases lay outside the gene matches. Per the germline V gene, CDR1 is SGHVS and CDR2 is FNYEAQ. The CDR3 is 16 residues long. CDR3: CASSLVGQGGDNEQFF. The DNA for the CDR3 is TGTGCCAGCAGCTTAGTGGGACAGGGGGGGGACAATGAGCAGTTCTTC.

This CDR3 reads CASRTGQGTNEKLFF. The CDR3, as DNA: TGTGCCAGCAGAACGGGACAGGGGACTAATGAAAAACTGTTTTTT. The chain combines TRBV7-9 with TRBJ1-4, with 10 nucleotides matching TRBD1. Germline trimming cut 6 bases from V and 2 bases from J; bases unmatched to any gene: 3. This CDR3 is 15 amino acids long. CDR1 and CDR2 from the germline V gene are SEHNR and FQNEAQ (reference sequence).